These 29 T cell receptor beta chains were all obtained from the same sample, sequenced in a study of cytomegalovirus exposure and HLA in healthy donors. The study ran its PCR with 60 Vbeta and 13 Jbeta primers. Sequencing used immunoSEQ multiplex PCR; TCRdb keeps in-frame clones, though not all of them. The sample contains approximately 200,000 clones, about 80% of which appear only once. The sample comprised PBMCs. Receptors originate from a woman in her late teens or twenties in good health and CMV-seropositive.

V gene TRBV11-1 combines with J gene TRBJ2-5; tentatively, D is TRBD1 (6 bases). Looked up from germline, CDR1 is SGHAT and CDR2 is FQDESV (reference sequence). V lost 5 bases and J 9 bases, leaving 16 bases between the germline ends. This CDR3 contains 13 residues. The CDR3 sequence is CASSDYRTASQYF. The CDR3 nucleotides read TGTGCCAGCAGCGACTACAGGACAGCGTCCCAGTACTTC.

The chain is built from TRBV5-4 and TRBJ1-2; D not certain. The germline gives CDR1 SGHNT, CDR2 YYREEE (reference sequence). The CDR3 is 14 residues long. V was trimmed by 4 bases and J by 14 bases, leaving 24 bases between them. For the CDR3, the DNA is TGTGCCAGCAGCCAGAACCAGGCCCTTTCTCTCCGGACCTTC. Its translation: CASSQNQALSLRTF.

The chain is built from TRBV12-5 and TRBJ1-1, with D perhaps TRBD1 (6 bases). Deletions cut 4 bases from V and 9 bases from J, with 12 bases between. Germline CDR1 is LGHNT and CDR2 is FRNRAP. CDR3 length: 12 amino acids. CDR3 nucleotides: TGTGCTAGTGGTTCCGGACAGACTAAAGCTTTCTTT. It encodes CASGSGQTKAFF.

This rearrangement joins TRBV10-3 to TRBJ1-2; D might be TRBD1 (6 bases). The CDR3 covers 16 residues. Germline CDR1 reads ENHRY; CDR2 reads SYGVKD. Trimming removed 10 bases at V and 1 base at J, with 22 bases between. CDR3 DNA sequence: TGTGCCACTCCTATTTACCCGGGGACAATTAACTATGGCTACACCTTC. As protein: CATPIYPGTINYGYTF.

The chain combines TRBV11-2 with TRBJ2-7; no clear D gene. From germline, CDR1 is SGHAT and CDR2 FQNNGV. V was shortened by 4 bases and J by 1 base, with 5 bases between the two germline ends. The CDR3 contains 12 residues. The CDR3 region has the DNA TGTGCCAGCAGCTCCAATTCCTACGAGCAGTACTTC. Amino acid sequence: CASSSNSYEQYF.

V gene TRBV4-1 combines with J gene TRBJ1-5; D is perhaps TRBD1 (5 bases). Germline CDR1 reads MGHRA; CDR2 reads YSYEKL. This CDR3 has 13 amino acids. V lost 0 bases and J 6 bases, leaving 6 bases between the germline ends. This CDR3 is CASSQDRGQPQHF. CDR3 DNA: TGCGCCAGCAGCCAAGATAGGGGTCAGCCCCAGCATTTT.

The V gene is TRBV2, the J gene TRBJ2-3, with D tentatively TRBD1 (5 bases). This CDR3 is 16 amino acids long. Germline V lookup: CDR1 SNHLY, CDR2 FYNNEI. Trimming shortened V by 3 bases and J by 0 bases, and 13 bases separated the two germline ends. The CDR3 is CASSETGSGSTDTQYF. Here the CDR3 DNA reads TGTGCCAGCAGTGAGACCGGGTCAGGGAGCACAGATACGCAGTATTTT.

V usage is TRBV30 and J usage is TRBJ1-6; 9 positions match TRBD1. With V trimmed by 4 bases and J by 9 bases, 10 bases remained unmatched. Germline lookup yields CDR1 GTSNPN and CDR2 SVGIG (reference sequence). This CDR3 has 15 residues. CDR3 sequence reads: CAWIPPGTGFSPLHF. Written as DNA, the CDR3 is TGTGCCTGGATCCCCCCTGGGACAGGGTTTTCACCCCTCCACTTT.

This clone showed up just a few times. The rearrangement links TRBV5-6 to TRBJ2-2, with D possibly being TRBD1 (5 bases). V shed 4 bases and J shed 5 bases, with 21 bases lying between them. From germline, CDR1 is SGHDT and CDR2 YYEEEE. The CDR3 is made up of 17 amino acids. The CDR3 loop is CASSRVGGADGTGELFF. As DNA, the CDR3 is TGTGCCAGCAGCCGGGTGGGTGGGGCAGACGGGACCGGGGAGCTGTTTTTT.

V usage is TRBV15 and J usage is TRBJ2-7; TRBD2 might be the D (5 bases). In germline, CDR1 is LNHNV, CDR2 YYDKDF (reference sequence). CDR3 length equals 14 residues. V was pared by 4 bases and J by 6 bases, with 16 bases between. The CDR3 is CATSKTTEGSEQYF. The CDR3 DNA sequence: TGTGCCACCAGCAAGACGACGGAAGGGAGCGAGCAGTACTTC.

V is TRBV30 and J is TRBJ2-2, with D possibly TRBD2 on 6 matching bases. V lost 0 bases, J lost 7 bases, and 18 bases lay in between. Germline CDR1 and CDR2: GTSNPN and SVGIG (reference sequence). This CDR3 has 16 residues. CDR3 nucleotides: TGTGCCTGGAGTGTGTATAGCGGTACTTGGGGCGGGGAGCTGTTTTTT. It specifies CAWSVYSGTWGGELFF.

This clone occurred a few times. This chain connects TRBV19 to TRBJ1-4, with 10 bases that match TRBD1. V lost 6 bases, J lost 3 bases, and 7 bases stayed unmatched. The CDR3 spans 16 residues. Germline assignment: CDR1 LNHDA and CDR2 SQIVND (reference sequence). CDR3 loop: CASRPGQGVSNEKLFF. The CDR3 DNA reads as TGTGCCAGTAGGCCAGGACAGGGGGTATCTAATGAAAAACTGTTTTTT.

The chain uses TRBV7-9 and TRBJ1-1, with D possibly TRBD1 on 5 matching bases. Per the germline V gene, CDR1 is SEHNR and CDR2 is FQNEAQ (reference sequence). The germline V and J ends were trimmed by 8 bases and 1 base, with 8 bases remaining between them. The CDR3 extends over 12 amino acids. CDR3 region: CASATGNTEAFF. The DNA for the CDR3 is TGTGCCAGCGCCACAGGGAACACTGAAGCTTTCTTT.

This CDR3 is CASSPGASTDTQYF. The CDR3 bases are TGTGCCAGCAGCCCAGGGGCTAGCACAGATACGCAGTATTTT. The chain uses TRBV11-3 and TRBJ2-3, with a tentative D call TRBD1 (6 bases). Germline assignment: CDR1 SGHNT and CDR2 YENEEA. Trimming pared 5 bases from V and 0 bases from J, leaving 9 bases between. The CDR3 runs 14 residues. The whole variable domain, filled in from reference TRBV11-3 and TRBJ2-3, reads EAGVVQSPRYKIIEKKQPVAFWCNPISGHNTLYWYLQNLGQGPELLIRYENEEAVDDSQLPKDRFSAERLKGVDSTLKIQPAELGDSAVYLCASSPGASTDTQYFGPGTRLTVL.

This clone showed up just a few times. J is TRBJ2-1 and V is TRBV30; TRBD1 matches 9 bases. CDR3 length: 15 residues. The ends lost 2 bases at V and 6 bases at J; junction bases unmatched: 8. Germline CDR1 is GTSNPN and CDR2 is SVGIG (reference sequence). The CDR3 loop is CAWSRQGGLSNEQFF. In nucleotides, the CDR3 is TGTGCCTGGAGTAGACAGGGGGGCCTTTCCAATGAGCAGTTCTTC.

The CDR3 reads CASSPPVGGSGANVLTF. The CDR3 DNA sequence: TGCGCCAGCAGCCCCCCCGTCGGGGGCTCTGGGGCCAACGTCCTGACTTTC. The V gene is TRBV4-3, the J gene TRBJ2-6; tentatively, D is TRBD2 (6 bases). Per the germline V gene, CDR1 is LGHNA and CDR2 is YSLEER. This CDR3 is built from 17 residues. The V gene lost 4 bases and the J gene lost 0 bases, with 13 bases spanning the gap.

This clone was observed once. The chain carries TRBV5-4 and TRBJ1-4; D is ambiguous. The germline CDR1 and CDR2 sequences are SGHNT and YYREEE (reference sequence). Trimming pared 3 bases from V and 2 bases from J, leaving 8 bases between. CDR3 size: 14 residues. As DNA, the CDR3 is TGTGCCAGCAGCTACCAGGATACTAATGAAAAACTGTTTTTT. This codes for CASSYQDTNEKLFF.

This chain uses TRBV7-2 with TRBJ1-2; a weak D match, TRBD1 (6 bases). The V and J ends lost 3 bases and 4 bases respectively, with 9 bases between them. The CDR3 loop spans 13 amino acids. Germline V gives CDR1 SGHTA, CDR2 FQGNSA. The CDR3 reads CASSFDRSYGYTF. CDR3 bases: TGTGCCAGCAGCTTTGACAGGAGCTATGGCTACACCTTC.

The chain couples TRBV25-1 to TRBJ2-2, with TRBD1 identical over 7 bases. This CDR3 region has 17 residues. The germline gives CDR1 MGHDK, CDR2 SYGVNS. The trim removed 6 bases at V and 3 bases at J, leaving 13 bases unmatched. The CDR3 is CASRLPGGRRDTGELFF. CDR3 coding DNA: TGTGCCAGCAGACTACCAGGGGGTAGAAGGGACACCGGGGAGCTGTTTTTT.

The rearrangement joins TRBV28 to TRBJ1-3; D is undetermined. The CDR3 has 14 residues. V was shortened by 4 bases and J by 2 bases, with 9 bases between the two germline ends. Germline V gene data show CDR1 as MDHEN and CDR2 as SYDVKM. Here the CDR3 DNA reads TGTGCCAGCAGTTCACGGGAGACTGGAAACACCATATATTTT. Translation: CASSSRETGNTIYF.

V is TRBV5-4 and J is TRBJ2-5, with 11 bases matching TRBD2. Germline loops: CDR1 SGHNT, CDR2 YYREEE (reference sequence). CDR3 length: 16 residues. V dropped 0 bases and J dropped 6; count of bases not matched to a gene: 7. CDR3 bases: TGTGCCAGCAGCTTGGGTAGCGGGGGGGCCTTGAAGACCCAGTACTTC. Translating it yields CASSLGSGGALKTQYF.

This clone has more than one count but fewer than ten. The chain employs TRBV29-1 and TRBJ2-7, with TRBD1 as a possible D gene (6 bases). Per germline, CDR1 SQVTM and CDR2 ANQGSEA. V lost 0 bases to trimming and J lost 5 bases, with 11 bases between them. This CDR3 comprises 13 residues. The CDR3 nucleotides read TGCAGCGTTGAAGAAGGGGCAGGGGACGAGCAGTACTTC. It translates to CSVEEGAGDEQYF.

This chain uses TRBV10-1 with TRBJ2-5, with 10 bases fitting TRBD2. Germline V gives CDR1 WNHNN, CDR2 SYGVQD (reference sequence). This CDR3 region has 16 residues. The V segment lost 3 bases and the J segment 3 bases; nucleotides outside the gene matches: 7. The CDR3 DNA reads TGCGCCAGCAGTGACGGACTAGCGGTCTCGAAAGAGACCCAGTACTTC. Protein: CASSDGLAVSKETQYF.

The V and J genes are TRBV6-5 and TRBJ1-4; 7 nucleotides agree with TRBD1. V lost 7 bases to trimming and J lost 8 bases; unmatched junction nucleotides: 10. The germline CDR1 and CDR2 sequences are MNHEY and SVGAGI. The CDR3 consists of 14 residues. In DNA, the CDR3 is TGTGCCAGCAAAATTACAGGGGCTGGAGAAAAACTGTTTTTT. Protein product: CASKITGAGEKLFF.

Here the CDR3 reads CASSLGVGQGAHEQFF. CDR3 nucleotide sequence: TGTGCCAGCAGCTTAGGGGTCGGACAGGGGGCCCATGAGCAGTTCTTC. The chain recombines TRBV7-9 with TRBJ2-1, with 11 bases identical to TRBD1. The germline gives CDR1 SEHNR, CDR2 FQNEAQ (reference sequence). This CDR3 is 16 amino acids long. The trim removed 1 base at V and 8 bases at J, leaving 7 bases unmatched.

A single count supports this clone. This chain joins TRBV30 and TRBJ2-2; D may be TRBD2 (5 bases). The germline V gene encodes CDR1 GTSNPN and CDR2 SVGIG (reference sequence). V was clipped by 3 bases and J by 3 bases, with 11 bases between them. This CDR3 has 14 amino acids. The CDR3 loop is CAWSVRRDTGELFF. The CDR3 DNA is TGTGCCTGGAGCGTGAGGCGGGACACCGGGGAGCTGTTTTTT.

The chain's CDR3 is CASGAYQLPTNEKLFF. The CDR3 DNA sequence: TGTGCCAGCGGGGCTTACCAGCTTCCAACTAATGAAAAACTGTTTTTT. This chain links TRBV28 with TRBJ1-4, with a weak D call TRBD1 (5 bases). Germline CDR1 reads MDHEN; CDR2 reads SYDVKM. V gave up 8 bases and J gave up 0 bases, with 16 bases separating them. The CDR3 has 16 residues.

The rearrangement links TRBV2 to TRBJ1-6; D remains unclear. Between the trimmed V and J ends, which lost 6 bases and 4 bases, there was a span of 10 bases. This CDR3 contains 14 residues. Germline V gene lookup returns CDR1 SNHLY and CDR2 FYNNEI. The CDR3 DNA reads as TGTGCCAGCAGCATACATGAATATAATTCACCCCTCCACTTT. Its protein is CASSIHEYNSPLHF. Variable domain in full (rest from reference TRBV2 and TRBJ1-6): EPEVTQTPSHQVTQMGQEVILRCVPISNHLYFYWYRQILGQKVEFLVSFYNNEISEKSEIFDDQFSVERPDGSNFTLKIRSTKLEDSAMYFCASSIHEYNSPLHFGNGTRLTVT.

The genes are TRBV7-3 and TRBJ2-3; possible D gene TRBD2, 6 bases. Between the trimmed V and J ends, which lost 5 bases and 2 bases, there was a span of 11 bases. Germline V gene sequence: CDR1 SGHTA, CDR2 FQGTGA. This CDR3 has 14 residues. The CDR3: CASSPGGNTDTQYF. CDR3 coding DNA: TGTGCCAGCAGCCCCGGGGGTAACACAGATACGCAGTATTTT.